The TCR beta chain under discussion was sequenced for a study of T cells in Graves' hyperthyroidism and ophthalmopathy. The study, taken as a whole, reports: Blood held most thyroid clonotypes expanded above 0.001 frequency.

This CDR3 is 14 amino acids long. Germline V gene data show CDR1 as SGHTA and CDR2 as FQGNSA. Trimming cost V 3 bases and J 4 bases, with 13 bases left between them. As concerns this clonotype: What it recognizes is unknown.

Amplification yielded TCR beta CDR3 regions, with RNA transcripts as the source. HTBI primers were the set used in a first-round RT-PCR of the TCR CDR3. Each CDR3 protein gets one entry after TCRdb re-called the multiplex PCR reads with MiXCR. The sample carries hundreds of thousands of distinct CDR3 sequences, approximately 40% recorded once. The TCR was taken from a man between 18 and 29 years old with Graves' hyperthyroidism. J is TRBJ2-7 and V is TRBV7-2; the D is unclear. The sequencing sample was made of blood. Here the CDR3 DNA reads TGTGCCAGCAGCTTGTCCCAGTCCGGGTACGAGCAGTACTTC. Residues: CASSLSQSGYEQYF.